This TCR beta chain was sequenced for a study of T cell responses to AZD1222 COVID-19 vaccine. TCRdb's table, derived via immunoSEQ multiplex PCR, lists solely in-frame clones and lacks some. The sample records some 60,000 clones, 60% to 85% being singletons. Details on this clone: Its matching antigen is unknown.

Study-level results: Nearly half of spike-specific TCRs reportedly target unmutated variant regions. Clonal diversity was possibly underestimated, and the donors were mostly white British, with more females. Of the AZD1222 recipients, only 5 or 6 were seropositive at baseline. The study sampled repertoires only after the peak T cell response.

This CDR3 spans 17 amino acids. Germline V CDR1 and CDR2: SGHAT, FQNNGV. V shed 2 bases and J 1 base; nucleotides not matched to a gene: 10. This sequence was found in an adult who received the AZD1222 COVID-19 vaccine. Here the sequenced sample was peripheral blood, taken 28 days after the second AZD1222 dose. The chain recombines TRBV11-2 with TRBJ2-7; 8 bases are a match to TRBD1. CDR3 coding DNA: TGTGCCAGCAGCTTACTGGGGAAGGGACAGGCATCCTACGAGCAGTACTTC. It yields the protein CASSLLGKGQASYEQYF.